The 19 T cell receptor beta chains below come from one sample, sequenced in a study of T cell clonotyping in hematopoietic cell transplantation. Using immunoSEQ multiplex PCR, the repertoire was profiled, and TCRdb retains in-frame clones only, with some absent. This sample has roughly 16,000 clones, with 85% to 95% found just once. Sequencing was done on a sample of peripheral blood mononuclear cells. These receptors were collected from a man aged 40-55 years in good health. Some clones in this sample may be carry-over from other donors' samples.

This sequence joins TRBV7-9 and TRBJ2-3; D is ambiguous. The CDR3 extends over 15 amino acids. Between the trimmed V and J ends, which lost 5 bases and 0 bases, there was a span of 12 bases. Germline CDR1 is SEHNR and CDR2 is FQNEAQ (reference sequence). The CDR3 loop reads CASSGNQASTDTQYF. The CDR3 coding sequence is TGTGCCAGCAGCGGTAACCAAGCTAGCACAGATACGCAGTATTTT.

The V gene is TRBV4-3, the J gene TRBJ1-1; D not certain. This CDR3 has 13 amino acids. V lost 3 bases, J lost 2 bases, and 7 bases lay in between. The germline V gene has CDR1 LGHNA and CDR2 YSLEER. Here the CDR3 reads CASSQGTNTEAFF. CDR3 DNA sequence: TGCGCCAGCAGCCAGGGTACAAACACTGAAGCTTTCTTT.

The rearrangement links TRBV30 to TRBJ1-1, with D hard to call. Between the trimmed V and J ends, which lost 6 bases and 10 bases, there was a span of 21 bases. Germline values: CDR1 GTSNPN, CDR2 SVGIG (reference sequence). The CDR3 has 13 amino acids. The CDR3 nucleotides are TGTGCCTGCCAACGACCGGACCAAGTGGGAGCTTTCTTT. This encodes CACQRPDQVGAFF.

The chain uses TRBV7-2 and TRBJ2-7, with D possibly being TRBD1 or TRBD2 (7 bases each). The germline V gene has CDR1 SGHTA and CDR2 FQGNSA. The CDR3 has 14 residues. The V gene lost 1 base and the J gene lost 9 bases, with 16 bases spanning the gap. In DNA, the CDR3 is TGTGCCAGCAGCTTAGACGGCAGGGGGGGTGTGCAGTACTTC. This sequence encodes CASSLDGRGGVQYF. The variable domain in full, with the rest retrieved from reference TRBV7-2 and TRBJ2-7, is GAGVSQSPSNKVTEKGKDVELRCDPISGHTALYWYRQSLGQGLEFLIYFQGNSAPDKSGLPSDRFSAERTGGSVSTLTIQRTQQEDSAVYLCASSLDGRGGVQYFGPGTRLTVT.

The J gene is TRBJ2-3, the V gene TRBV7-3; 9 bases agree with TRBD2. Germline V gene data show CDR1 as SGHTA and CDR2 as FQGTGA. The CDR3 contains 17 residues. Trimming cost V 3 bases and J 1 base; bases outside gene matches: 8. CDR3 sequence reads: CASSFSGSGKGTDTQYF. The CDR3 region has the DNA TGTGCCAGCAGCTTTAGCGGGAGCGGGAAGGGCACAGATACGCAGTATTTT.

The rearrangement links TRBV5-4 to TRBJ1-1; 8 nucleotides agree with TRBD1. With 4 bases clipped from V and 4 bases from J, the junction kept 9 bases outside the gene matches. The CDR3 is 15 residues long. CDR1 SGHNT and CDR2 YYREEE come from the germline V gene (reference sequence). In nucleotides, the CDR3 is TGTGCCAGCAGCACAAAGACAGGGGTCAGCACTGAAGCTTTCTTT. The encoded protein is CASSTKTGVSTEAFF.

V is TRBV27 and J is TRBJ1-3; tentatively, D is TRBD1 (6 bases). V was trimmed by 1 base and J by 3 bases, leaving 10 bases between them. The CDR3 covers 15 residues. Germline V gene data show CDR1 as MNHEY and CDR2 as SMNVEV (reference sequence). The CDR3 region has the DNA TGTGCCAGCAGTTTATTTGGGGGCAGTGGAAACACCATATATTTT. Protein sequence: CASSLFGGSGNTIYF.

The CDR3 here is CASSTGRTEAFF. The CDR3 region has the DNA TGTGCCAGCAGTACGGGGAGGACTGAAGCTTTCTTT. V is TRBV27 and J is TRBJ1-1, with D hard to call. This CDR3 contains 12 residues. Looked up from germline, CDR1 is MNHEY and CDR2 is SMNVEV (reference sequence). V was clipped by 5 bases and J by 5 bases, with 9 bases between them.

The chain recombines TRBV29-1 with TRBJ2-5, with D maybe TRBD1 (5 bases). Trimming took off 3 bases at V and 7 bases at J, with 6 bases between the two ends. Per the germline V gene, CDR1 is SQVTM and CDR2 is ANQGSEA. This CDR3 contains 10 residues. The CDR3 region is CSVDRGTQYF. The CDR3 nucleotides read TGCAGCGTTGATAGGGGGACCCAGTACTTC.

The chain combines TRBV11-1 with TRBJ2-3; 9 bases are shared with TRBD2. Trimming cost V 5 bases and J 0 bases; bases outside gene matches: 6. The CDR3 is 16 residues long. Per germline, CDR1 SGHAT and CDR2 FQDESV (reference sequence). The CDR3 DNA follows: TGTGCCAGCAGCAGTGGACTAGCGCGTAGCACAGATACGCAGTATTTT. It is translated as CASSSGLARSTDTQYF.

CDR3: CASRATGQETQYF. CDR3 coding DNA: TGTGCCAGCAGGGCAACAGGTCAAGAGACCCAGTACTTC. The V gene is TRBV7-8, the J gene TRBJ2-5, with D tentatively TRBD1 (5 bases). This CDR3 is 13 amino acids long. The germline V and J ends were trimmed by 6 bases and 2 bases, with 10 bases remaining between them. From germline, CDR1 is SGHVS and CDR2 FQNEAQ.

V gene TRBV13 combines with J gene TRBJ2-7, with unresolved D. CDR3 length equals 14 residues. V shed 11 bases and J shed 2 bases, with 19 bases lying between them. Germline V gives CDR1 PRHDT, CDR2 FYEKMQ (reference sequence). The chain's CDR3 is CARPEVAFAYEQYF. The CDR3, as DNA: TGTGCCCGCCCCGAAGTAGCTTTTGCCTACGAGCAGTACTTC.

The V and J genes are TRBV25-1 and TRBJ1-2, with D unresolved. Trimming removed 5 bases from V and 3 bases from J, with 7 bases in between. This CDR3 is built from 12 residues. Germline loops: CDR1 MGHDK, CDR2 SYGVNS. The CDR3 DNA reads TGTGCCAGCAGTCAGAGGGACTATGGCTACACCTTC. This gives the protein CASSQRDYGYTF.

This clone was detected a few times. CDR3 nucleotide sequence: TGTGCCAGCAGTGGCCCCATGACAGTCTTCTACGAGCAGTACTTC. Translated, it gives CASSGPMTVFYEQYF. This sequence joins TRBV6-1 and TRBJ2-7; the D gene is possibly TRBD1 (5 bases). Germline CDR1 reads MNHNS; CDR2 reads SASEGT. The CDR3 is 15 amino acids. Trimming stripped 4 bases from V and 3 bases from J, with 16 bases between.

CDR3 in DNA: TGCGCCAGCAGCTCCGGCCGGGACAGGGGAGAGACCCAGTACTTC. Translating it yields CASSSGRDRGETQYF. The rearrangement uses TRBV5-1 and TRBJ2-5, with 10 positions matching TRBD1. This CDR3 is 15 amino acids long. Germline CDR1 and CDR2: SGHRS and YFSETQ. V was clipped by 3 bases and J by 4 bases; unmatched bases: 6.

V and J are TRBV6-1 and TRBJ1-1, with a weak D call TRBD1 (5 bases). CDR1 is MNHNS, CDR2 SASEGT, per germline. The CDR3 has 14 residues. Trimming removed 6 bases from V and 1 base from J, with 12 bases in between. DNA of the CDR3: TGTGCCAGCAGCATTGGACAACCGAACACTGAAGCTTTCTTT. This sequence encodes CASSIGQPNTEAFF.

V gene TRBV2 combines with J gene TRBJ1-4; TRBD1 might be the D (5 bases). The V end was cut by 8 bases, the J end by 10 bases, with 17 bases between. The CDR3 sequence is 13 residues long. Germline CDR1 reads SNHLY; CDR2 reads FYNNEI. The DNA of the CDR3 is TGTGCCAGCCATATTCGCGTTGGGGGAAAACTGTTTTTT. It is translated as CASHIRVGGKLFF.

The chain recombines TRBV11-3 with TRBJ2-2; 7 nucleotides agree with TRBD1. V shed 4 bases, J shed 6 bases, and the junction held 8 bases outside the gene matches. CDR1 and CDR2 from the germline V gene are SGHNT and YENEEA. The CDR3 sequence is 15 residues long. The CDR3 here is CASSSSTTGAGELFF. In DNA form, the CDR3 reads TGTGCCAGCAGCTCGAGTACCACAGGGGCCGGGGAGCTGTTTTTT.

The rearrangement uses TRBV2 and TRBJ2-6, with 7 bases fitting TRBD2. The V segment lost 7 bases and the J segment 1 base; nucleotides outside the gene matches: 7. The CDR3 is made up of 16 amino acids. The germline CDR1 and CDR2 sequences are SNHLY and FYNNEI. Here the CDR3 reads CASTPRGGSGANVLTF. The CDR3 coding sequence is TGTGCCAGCACCCCCCGGGGAGGGTCTGGGGCCAACGTCCTGACTTTC.